This record concerns one T cell receptor beta chain sequence. Its antigen remains unidentified. A junction boundary mismatches the germline segment, possibly from a read error. The second PCR ran roughly 6 to 11 cycles with a sample-barcoded 5' primer and J-beta primers. TCRdb passed the 5' RACE reads through MiXCR, listing each CDR3 protein once. The sample gives roughly 500,000 distinct CDR3 sequences, 24% of which show up once; around 10% is in the top ten. The sample is drawn from a study of blood T cells in healthy people across ages. General observations from the study: There were more naive CD4+ cells and higher diversity in long-lived donors than in aged donors.

The CDR3 is 14 residues long. Germline lookup yields CDR1 MDHEN and CDR2 SYDVKM. This same sample was also part of a study on T cells of mothers and their children.

Input material: blood. The receptor was derived from a boy between 10 and 17 years old in good health. The gene calls are TRBV28 and TRBJ1-4, with TRBD1 identical over 7 bases. CDR3 nucleotide sequence: TGTGCCAGCAGATTATGGGACGCAGGGGGGAAACTGTTTTTT. Protein product: CASRLWDAGGKLFF.